Detailed here is one TCR beta chain. As yet, its antigen is unknown. This specimen comes from a study of shared clonotypes between healthy human individuals. Assay: immunoSEQ multiplex PCR; the TCRdb copy retains only in-frame clones and omits some. This sample has some 650,000 clones, with approximately 97% found just once. The V end was cut by 2 bases, the J end by 2 bases, with 12 bases between. CDR3 size: 15 residues. Looked up from germline, CDR1 is KGHSH and CDR2 is LQKENI. Study-wide results and limits: Larger estimated richness was generally seen in naive subsets than in memory subsets.

The sequencing input was naive CD4+ T cells sorted from blood. The subset is: CD45RA+ positively selected. The receptor was isolated from a woman aged 25-40 years in good health. The chain recombines TRBV18 with TRBJ1-1; no reliable D call. CDR3 loop: CASSPGGRTNTEAFF. The CDR3 coding sequence is TGTGCCAGCTCACCAGGCGGCAGAACTAACACTGAAGCTTTCTTT.